Presented here are 17 T cell receptor beta chains from one specimen sequenced in a study of read filtering for tumor transcriptome and immune sequencing. This library used around 0.4 ug RNA and molecular barcoded adaptors spanning alpha/delta and beta/gamma chains. TCRdb redid the calling of the reads with MiXCR, one entry per CDR3 protein. The sample includes 30,000 to 35,000 distinct CDR3 sequences, less than 20% of them seen just once. The specimen sequenced was a population of CD138-negative cells sorted from bone marrow. Receptors originate from a donor over 35 with multiple myeloma.

This clonotype occurred many times. A read error may be the cause here, since a much bigger clone is one base away. The chain uses TRBV28 and TRBJ2-1; TRBD2 matches at 7 bases. The CDR3 spans 15 residues. Germline V gene data show CDR1 as MDHEN and CDR2 as SYDVKM. The CDR3 coding sequence is TGTGCCGGCAGTACACCTAGCGGCCTCTACAATGAGCAGTTCTTC. Its protein product is CAGSTPSGLYNEQFF.

This clonotype appeared a few times. The rearrangement uses TRBV7-8 and TRBJ2-5; D possibly matches TRBD1 or TRBD2 (6 bases each). CDR1 and CDR2 (germline): SGHVS, FQNEAQ. This CDR3 spans 16 amino acids. Deletions cut 3 bases from V and 6 bases from J, with 20 bases between. CDR3 sequence: CASSLHGGQNIQTQYF. CDR3 bases: TGTGCCAGCAGCTTGCACGGGGGCCAGAACATCCAGACCCAGTACTTC.

On this clonotype itself: Compared with germline, one end of the junction differs, possibly owing to a read error. V gene TRBV4-1 combines with J gene TRBJ2-7; possible D gene TRBD2, 7 bases. The CDR3 extends over 16 amino acids. Germline values: CDR1 MGHRA, CDR2 YSYEKL. The CDR3 is CVSSQGRLGGGYERYF. As DNA, the CDR3 is TGCGTCAGCAGCCAAGGTCGATTGGGGGGGGGCTACGAGCGGTACTTC.

Turning to this clonotype: At one boundary the junction diverges from the germline segment, which might be a read error. The chain uses TRBV20-1 and TRBJ2-1; D may be TRBD2 (6 bases). This CDR3 has 15 residues. Germline V lookup: CDR1 DFQATT, CDR2 SNEGSKA (reference sequence). CDR3 nucleotides: TGCAATGCTAGCGAAGGGATGGTTTCCTACAATGAGCAGTTCTTC. It is translated as CNASEGMVSYNEQFF.

This clonotype was counted ten times or more. The chain links TRBV7-8 to TRBJ2-7; 13 bases match TRBD2. Trimming cost V 5 bases and J 6 bases; bases outside gene matches: 4. The CDR3 is 14 residues long. The V gene's germline CDR1 is SGHVS and CDR2 FQNEAQ. The CDR3 coding sequence is TGTGCCAGCAGCCAGACTAGCGGGAGGCTCGAGCAGTACTTC. It is translated as CASSQTSGRLEQYF.

Concerning this clonotype: This clone may be a read error of a much larger clone one base away. The V gene is TRBV5-4, the J gene TRBJ2-7; weak D call: TRBD1 (5 bases). Germline V gene lookup returns CDR1 SGHNT and CDR2 YYREEE (reference sequence). CDR3 length equals 15 residues. The DNA of the CDR3 is TGTGCCAACAGCCCGGACATGCAGGAACTCTACGAGCAGTACTTC. Its protein is CANSPDMQELYEQYF.

This clonotype was seen at least ten times. This CDR3 is CSAGAWADGNQPQHF. CDR3 bases: TGCAGTGCTGGGGCTTGGGCAGATGGCAATCAGCCCCAGCATTTT. V usage is TRBV20-1 and J usage is TRBJ1-5; possible D gene TRBD1, 5 bases. V dropped 5 bases and J dropped 2 bases, with 16 bases sitting between them. Germline assignment: CDR1 DFQATT and CDR2 SNEGSKA (reference sequence). The CDR3 is 15 residues long.

The sample holds many counts of this clonotype. This sequence joins TRBV20-1 and TRBJ2-6, with D possibly TRBD1 on 5 matching bases. Per the germline V gene, CDR1 is DFQATT and CDR2 is SNEGSKA (reference sequence). The CDR3 is 15 residues long. Trimming left V 6 bases short and J 0 bases short, with 12 bases between. The CDR3 loop reads CSALQVVSGANVLTF. CDR3 in DNA: TGCAGTGCCCTACAGGTAGTCTCTGGGGCCAACGTCCTGACTTTC.

Notes on this clonotype: In this CDR3 the conserved last residue, phenylalanine or tryptophan, is missing, so a read error is likely. V usage is TRBV18 and J usage is TRBJ2-1, with TRBD2 identical over 9 bases. The germline V gene has CDR1 KGHSH and CDR2 LQKENI. This CDR3 comprises 16 residues. The CDR3 coding sequence is TGTGCCAGCTCGCCACCTCGAACTAGCGGGCTCGATGAGCAGTTCTCC. It is translated as CASSPPRTSGLDEQFS.

For this clonotype: A far larger clone lies a single base away; this is likely a read error. This chain uses TRBV6-6 with TRBJ2-1, with 12 bases matching TRBD2. The V segment lost 4 bases and the J segment 7 bases; nucleotides outside the gene matches: 20. Germline CDR1 and CDR2: MNHNY and SVGAGI (reference sequence). The CDR3 is 20 amino acids. This CDR3 is CASSLRFGTSGFLHRNEQFF. The CDR3 DNA follows: TGTGCCAGCAGTTTGAGGTTTGGGACTAGCGGGTTCCTACATAGGAATGAGCAGTTCTTC.

The chain has TRBV29-1 and TRBJ2-5; no firm D call. Between the trimmed V and J ends, which lost 4 bases and 4 bases, there was a span of 13 bases. The CDR3 length is 13 residues. Germline V CDR1 and CDR2: SQVTM, ANQGSEA. CDR3 nucleotides: TGCAGCGTTGCAGTACAGCTAGGAGAGACCCAGTACTTC. It encodes CSVAVQLGETQYF.

This clonotype was counted many times. This chain links TRBV24-1 with TRBJ2-5; D may be TRBD2 (7 bases). The V end lost 0 bases, the J end lost 5 bases, and 12 bases lay between the germline ends. Germline values: CDR1 KGHDR, CDR2 SFDVKD. This CDR3 spans 15 amino acids. As DNA, the CDR3 is TGTGCCACCAGTGATTTGGCCAGGGGAGGGGAGACCCAGTACTTC. Translated, it gives CATSDLARGGETQYF.

This clonotype occurred many times. This sequence joins TRBV20-1 and TRBJ2-1; no clear D. The CDR3 extends over 14 amino acids. V gave up 0 bases and J gave up 2 bases, with 8 bases separating them. Germline V gene sequence: CDR1 DFQATT, CDR2 SNEGSKA (reference sequence). For the CDR3, the DNA is TGCAGTGCTAGAGATTTCAAAACCTACAATGAGCAGTTCTTC. The encoded protein is CSARDFKTYNEQFF.

This CDR3 is CASSSGLWVETQYF. DNA for the CDR3: TGTGCCAGCAGTTCTGGGCTATGGGTTGAGACCCAGTACTTC. The V and J genes are TRBV6-5 and TRBJ2-5; D is uncertain. The CDR3 covers 14 residues. Trimming removed 4 bases at V and 5 bases at J, with 14 bases between. Germline loops: CDR1 MNHEY, CDR2 SVGAGI.

This chain uses TRBV18 with TRBJ2-1; 8 bases fit TRBD1. The CDR3 has 14 residues. Germline V gene lookup returns CDR1 KGHSH and CDR2 LQKENI. The V gene end was trimmed by 3 bases and the J gene end by 8 bases; junction bases not matched to a gene: 6. The CDR3 DNA follows: TGTGCCAGCTCACCGCAGACAGGGGACCATGAGCAGTTCTTC. Encoded protein: CASSPQTGDHEQFF.

This clonotype was observed many times. CDR3 in amino acids: CSADLAITDTQYF. Here the CDR3 DNA reads TGCAGTGCTGATCTAGCTATCACAGATACGCAGTATTTT. This chain links TRBV20-1 with TRBJ2-3; TRBD2 is a possible D gene (5 bases). Trimming shortened V by 5 bases and J by 2 bases, and 11 bases separated the two germline ends. The germline CDR1 and CDR2 sequences are DFQATT and SNEGSKA (reference sequence). This CDR3 is 13 amino acids long.

This clonotype was seen at least ten times. This chain links TRBV6-2 or TRBV6-3 with TRBJ2-2; 8 bases are shared with TRBD1. The CDR3 runs 15 residues. The V gene's germline CDR1 is MNHEY and CDR2 SVGEGT. V lost 6 bases, J lost 6 bases, and 9 bases stayed unmatched. The CDR3 loop is CASSHGQGESGELFF. The DNA for the CDR3 is TGTGCCAGCAGCCACGGACAGGGTGAATCCGGGGAGCTGTTTTTT.